Below are 27 T cell receptor beta chains sequenced from a single sample in a study of blood T cell repertoires in COVID-19. Clones were sequenced by immunoSEQ multiplex PCR, and TCRdb holds only the in-frame ones, with some missing. This table has roughly 310,000 clones, roughly 90% appearing once. Sequencing used PBMCs or T cells enriched from blood (not recorded which). Source of these receptors: a man aged 55 to 70 who had recovered from COVID-19.

The table lists this clone with a count of one. This chain connects TRBV7-2 to TRBJ1-1; 7 nucleotides agree with TRBD1. The junction had 7 bases not matched to a gene; V was cut back by 5 bases and J by 1 base. The CDR3 consists of 15 residues. Germline-derived CDR1 and CDR2 are SGHTA and FQGNSA. CDR3: CASSTRQGRNTEAFF. The DNA of the CDR3 is TGTGCCAGCAGCACTCGACAGGGTCGGAACACTGAAGCTTTCTTT.

The rearrangement links TRBV21-1 to TRBJ2-1; TRBD2 reflects the table's D call only, with no check against the DNA. TRBV21-1 is a pseudogene locus. The CDR3 is made up of 18 amino acids. CDR3 residues: CASSKPILAGGPYNEQFF. The CDR3 DNA follows: TGTGCCAGCAGCAAACCTATCCTAGCGGGAGGGCCTTACAATGAGCAGTTCTTC.

The J gene is TRBJ2-4, the V gene TRBV11-3; possibly TRBD2 for D (6 bases). The germline V and J ends were trimmed by 6 bases and 9 bases, with 21 bases remaining between them. CDR1 and CDR2 (germline): SGHNT, YENEEA. CDR3 length: 15 amino acids. The CDR3 coding sequence is TGTGCCAGCAGTCGGCTGGGGGGAGGCGGTTCCATTCAGTACTTC. Translating it yields CASSRLGGGGSIQYF.

This clone was counted ten times or more. The chain uses TRBV27 and TRBJ2-5; 10 bases fit TRBD1. The CDR3 runs 14 residues. V lost 7 bases to trimming and J lost 6 bases; unmatched junction nucleotides: 8. The germline CDR1 and CDR2 sequences are MNHEY and SMNVEV (reference sequence). CDR3: CASMGDRGLQTQYF. The CDR3 region has the DNA TGTGCCAGCATGGGGGACAGGGGTTTGCAGACCCAGTACTTC.

The chain joins TRBV6-5 to TRBJ2-1; TRBD1 agrees at 9 bases. The CDR3 contains 13 residues. Germline CDR1 and CDR2: MNHEY and SVGAGI. The trim removed 8 bases at V and 8 bases at J, leaving 7 bases unmatched. In DNA, the CDR3 is TGTGCCAGCTCGGGACAGGGTATCGATGAGCAGTTCTTC. It yields the protein CASSGQGIDEQFF.

The genes are TRBV25-1 and TRBJ1-2, with D possibly matching TRBD1 (6 bases). V lost 4 bases and J 4 bases, leaving 16 bases between the germline ends. The CDR3 spans 15 residues. Per the germline V gene, CDR1 is MGHDK and CDR2 is SYGVNS. CDR3 region: CASSAQYTGLYGYTF. CDR3 nucleotide sequence: TGTGCCAGCAGTGCCCAATACACAGGGCTCTATGGCTACACCTTC.

This clone was seen just once. The gene calls are TRBV3-1 (or the pseudogene TRBV3-2) and TRBJ2-7, with D possibly TRBD2 on 7 matching bases. CDR3 size: 16 residues. The germline gives CDR1 LGHDT, CDR2 YNNKEL (reference sequence). Trimming shortened V by 3 bases and J by 3 bases, and 18 bases separated the two germline ends. The CDR3 nucleotides are TGTGCCAGCAGCCAGAGAGGAGGACTAGGGGGCTACGAGCAGTACTTC. Protein product: CASSQRGGLGGYEQYF.

This clone was detected a few times. The chain couples TRBV4-1 to TRBJ1-1; the D gene is possibly TRBD1 (5 bases). Trimming took 4 bases from V and 3 from J, leaving 12 bases between them. CDR1 is MGHRA, CDR2 YSYEKL, per germline. This CDR3 spans 14 amino acids. The CDR3 is CASSLPGGDTEAFF. In DNA form, the CDR3 reads TGCGCCAGCAGCCTGCCAGGAGGGGACACTGAAGCTTTCTTT.

This chain uses TRBV4-2 with TRBJ2-2, with TRBD2 matching 9 bases. J lost 4 bases, V lost 2 bases, and 5 bases had no gene match. Germline V gene lookup returns CDR1 LGHNA and CDR2 YNFKEQ. This CDR3 region has 16 residues. The CDR3 DNA is TGTGCCAGCAGCCAACCGGGACTAGCATCCACCGGGGAGCTGTTTTTT. Protein sequence: CASSQPGLASTGELFF.

The chain combines TRBV11-2 with TRBJ1-6; the D gene is possibly TRBD1 (6 bases). Germline CDR1 is SGHAT and CDR2 is FQNNGV. The CDR3 extends over 15 amino acids. V lost 4 bases, J lost 10 bases, and 17 bases lay in between. The DNA of the CDR3 is TGTGCCAGCAGCTCATTTGCGCAGGGGCAATCACCCCTCCACTTT. It codes for CASSSFAQGQSPLHF.

The chain is built from TRBV7-9 and TRBJ2-3; maybe TRBD1 (6 bases). The ends were cut back, 8 bases at V and 1 base at J, with 22 bases in the middle. The CDR3 totals 17 residues. Germline CDR1 reads SEHNR; CDR2 reads FQNEAQ (reference sequence). CDR3 region: CASGPVWGRVGTDTQYF. In DNA form, the CDR3 reads TGTGCCAGCGGCCCCGTTTGGGGGCGGGTTGGCACAGATACGCAGTATTTT.

The chain recombines TRBV2 with TRBJ2-1, with 9 nucleotides matching TRBD2. This CDR3 is built from 15 residues. Germline V gene data show CDR1 as SNHLY and CDR2 as FYNNEI. J gave up 7 bases and V 5 bases, and 9 bases lay outside the gene matches. The CDR3 loop reads CASSPRAGGLNEQFF. The CDR3 DNA reads TGTGCCAGCAGTCCCCGAGCGGGAGGTTTGAATGAGCAGTTCTTC. Based on the CDR3 plus reference TRBV2 and TRBJ2-1, the full variable domain is EPEVTQTPSHQVTQMGQEVILRCVPISNHLYFYWYRQILGQKVEFLVSFYNNEISEKSEIFDDQFSVERPDGSNFTLKIRSTKLEDSAMYFCASSPRAGGLNEQFFGPGTRLTVL.

V usage is TRBV6-5 and J usage is TRBJ2-7; maybe TRBD2 (5 bases). Per germline, CDR1 MNHEY and CDR2 SVGAGI. The CDR3 loop spans 13 amino acids. V lost 8 bases and J lost 6, with 17 bases in between. Written as DNA, the CDR3 is TGTGCCAGCCAGTTGGACGGGGATGGCGAGCAGTACTTC. It translates to CASQLDGDGEQYF.

The chain is built from TRBV7-2 and TRBJ2-1; 8 bases agree with TRBD1. There are 16 residues in the CDR3. Trimming at V came to 7 bases and at J to 2 bases, leaving 10 bases not matched to a gene. In germline, CDR1 is SGHTA, CDR2 FQGNSA. CDR3 protein: CASNDPQGATYNEQFF. CDR3 coding DNA: TGTGCCAGCAACGACCCCCAGGGGGCAACCTACAATGAGCAGTTCTTC.

The chain uses TRBV27 and TRBJ2-5; possible D gene TRBD1, 6 bases. The CDR3 spans 14 residues. V dropped 8 bases and J dropped 2 bases, with 15 bases sitting between them. Germline values: CDR1 MNHEY, CDR2 SMNVEV (reference sequence). The CDR3 DNA reads TGTGCCAGCGGGGGCAGGCCCAATCAAGAGACCCAGTACTTC. Encoded protein: CASGGRPNQETQYF.

V usage is TRBV7-2 and J usage is TRBJ2-7; 8 nucleotides align to TRBD2. Per germline, CDR1 SGHTA and CDR2 FQGNSA. After removal of 3 bases from V and 5 bases from J, the junction contained 6 bases not matched to a gene. This CDR3 comprises 14 residues. In DNA form, the CDR3 reads TGTGCCAGCAGCTTCGGACTAGCATCGGACGAGCAGTACTTC. This sequence encodes CASSFGLASDEQYF.

V and J are TRBV19 and TRBJ2-5; TRBD1 matches at 9 bases. The CDR3 spans 16 residues. Germline CDR1 and CDR2: LNHDA and SQIVND (reference sequence). Trimming took 5 bases from V and 5 from J; bases not matched to a gene: 12. The CDR3 nucleotides are TGTGCCAGTAGTGTCCTCGGACAGGGGAGGCGCGAGACCCAGTACTTC. This encodes CASSVLGQGRRETQYF.

This chain joins TRBV6-4 and TRBJ1-6, with D possibly matching TRBD1 (6 bases). Per germline, CDR1 MRHNA and CDR2 SNTAGT. The CDR3 consists of 13 residues. V was clipped by 6 bases and J by 8 bases, with 11 bases between them. The CDR3 loop is CASREDSYSPLHF. CDR3 DNA sequence: TGTGCCAGCAGGGAGGACAGTTATTCACCCCTCCACTTT.

The V call is TRBV2, the J call TRBJ1-3; TRBD1 aligns across 7 bases. The CDR3 extends over 13 amino acids. The V and J ends lost 8 bases and 5 bases, in that order; junction bases with no gene match: 6. CDR1 and CDR2 (germline): SNHLY, FYNNEI. In nucleotides, the CDR3 is TGTGCCAGCGGACAGGTGTATCGAAACACCATATATTTT. It encodes CASGQVYRNTIYF.

The chain joins TRBV7-9 to TRBJ2-1; 13 nucleotides align to TRBD2. The ends lost 6 bases at V and 6 bases at J; junction bases unmatched: 8. CDR1 SEHNR and CDR2 FQNEAQ come from the germline V gene (reference sequence). This CDR3 is built from 16 residues. The CDR3 protein is CASSATSGRASNEQFF. The DNA of the CDR3 is TGTGCCAGCAGTGCCACTAGCGGGAGGGCCAGCAATGAGCAGTTCTTC.

V usage is TRBV24-1 and J usage is TRBJ2-6; D is uncertain. V was trimmed by 6 bases and J by 0 bases, leaving 5 bases between them. Germline assignment: CDR1 KGHDR and CDR2 SFDVKD. The CDR3 spans 14 residues. DNA of the CDR3: TGTGCCACCAGTATGGCCTCTGGGGCCAACGTCCTGACTTTC. This codes for CATSMASGANVLTF.

J is TRBJ2-7 and V is TRBV11-3; no clear D gene. The V end lost 5 bases, the J end lost 3 bases, and 11 bases lay between the germline ends. The CDR3 consists of 13 residues. Germline CDR1 and CDR2: SGHNT and YENEEA. The DNA for the CDR3 is TGTGCCAGCAGCGTTCCCCCGGGCTACGAGCAGTACTTC. It specifies CASSVPPGYEQYF.

The V and J genes are TRBV5-4 and TRBJ1-1, with TRBD1 identical over 7 bases. Trimming cost V 0 bases and J 4 bases; bases outside gene matches: 9. Germline-derived CDR1 and CDR2 are SGHNT and YYREEE (reference sequence). CDR3 length: 16 residues. CDR3 loop: CASSLGGQEVGTEAFF. DNA of the CDR3: TGTGCCAGCAGCTTGGGAGGACAGGAGGTGGGCACTGAAGCTTTCTTT.

This rearrangement joins TRBV19 to TRBJ2-1; TRBD2 might be the D (6 bases). The CDR3 spans 15 residues. V was clipped by 5 bases and J by 9 bases, with 20 bases between them. Germline CDR1 LNHDA, CDR2 SQIVND (reference sequence). CDR3 nucleotide sequence: TGTGCCAGTAGTTCTCCTCCCGGGGGTGGCCCTGAGCAGTTCTTC. Translating gives CASSSPPGGGPEQFF.

The chain recombines TRBV11-2 with TRBJ1-1; D call uncertain. Trimming removed 5 bases from V and 4 bases from J, with 20 bases in between. This CDR3 comprises 16 residues. From germline, CDR1 is SGHAT and CDR2 FQNNGV. In nucleotides, the CDR3 is TGTGCCAGCAGCCCGGTGCGGGGAAAAGCAGGCACTGAAGCTTTCTTT. Translation gives CASSPVRGKAGTEAFF. Combining the CDR3 with reference TRBV11-2 and TRBJ1-1 gives the whole variable domain EAGVAQSPRYKIIEKRQSVAFWCNPISGHATLYWYQQILGQGPKLLIQFQNNGVVDDSQLPKDRFSAERLKGVDSTLKIQPAKLEDSAVYLCASSPVRGKAGTEAFFGQGTRLTVV.

The chain couples TRBV7-3 to TRBJ1-1; D not resolved. V lost 5 bases and J 1 base, leaving 8 bases between the germline ends. The CDR3 runs to 13 residues. The germline CDR1 and CDR2 sequences are SGHTA and FQGTGA. CDR3 region: CASSKIENTEAFF. The CDR3 nucleotides are TGTGCCAGCAGCAAAATAGAGAACACTGAAGCTTTCTTT.

The gene calls are TRBV9 and TRBJ2-1; 8 bases fit TRBD2. The CDR3 has 14 amino acids. J gave up 8 bases and V 3 bases, and 7 bases lay outside the gene matches. Per germline, CDR1 SGDLS and CDR2 YYNGEE. The CDR3 protein is CASSAGGPSDEQFF. The CDR3 nucleotides are TGTGCCAGCAGCGCGGGAGGGCCCTCGGATGAGCAGTTCTTC. The whole variable domain, remainder taken from reference TRBV9 and TRBJ2-1, is DSGVTQTPKHLITATGQRVTLRCSPRSGDLSVYWYQQSLDQGLQFLIQYYNGEERAKGNILERFSAQQFPDLHSELNLSSLELGDSALYFCASSAGGPSDEQFFGPGTRLTVL.